This T cell receptor beta chain was captured by sequencing in a study of blood T cell repertoires in COVID-19. Study at large: Nucleic acid was either cDNA or gDNA, and it came from T cells, B-cell-depleted T cells, or PBMCs.

Per the original data handling: Estimation of nucleated cell counts was performed using reference gene primer amplification. Profiled with immunoSEQ multiplex PCR; TCRdb holds only in-frame clones, not every one. D and trimming come from the DNA, and the V and J calls and clone size come from that table. Of about 120,000 clones in the sample, about 83% were seen once. CDR3 length: 15 residues. Losses at the gene ends were 4 bases for V and 2 bases for J; bases not matched to a gene: 5. The V gene's germline CDR1 is LNHDA and CDR2 SQIVND (reference sequence). The origin of this receptor is a woman aged 45-60 years with acute or convalescent COVID-19. The V gene is TRBV19, the J gene TRBJ2-7; 10 bases align to TRBD1. The sample comprised peripheral blood. CDR3 sequence: CASSTGQGIAYEQYF. The CDR3, as DNA: TGTGCCAGTAGTACGGGACAGGGGATAGCCTACGAGCAGTACTTC. The variable domain in full, completed from reference TRBV19 and TRBJ2-7, reads DGGITQSPKYLFRKEGQNVTLSCEQNLNHDAMYWYRQDPGQGLRLIYYSQIVNDFQKGDIAEGYSVSREKKESFPLTVTSAQKNPTAFYLCASSTGQGIAYEQYFGPGTRLTVT.